The T cell receptor beta chain described here comes from a study of monozygotic twins with inflammatory bowel disease. Of note for this clonotype: The antigen remains unidentified.

UMIs bearing a 6-nucleotide sample barcode were added through template switching. The cDNA of both the TCRalpha and TCRbeta chains was subjected to two nested PCRs of approximately 16 and 9 cycles. From the 5' RACE reads, TCRdb lists one entry per CDR3 protein and no DNA. In all, the sample yields under 200,000 distinct CDR3 sequences. Notes on the study in general: Relative to healthy twins, IBD patients had fewer clonotypes in common with others, a gap that was especially apparent with disease activity.

Germline V gives CDR1 SQVTM, CDR2 ANQGSEA. This CDR3 is 12 amino acids long. The template was total RNA from whole blood, with no T cell sorting. This clonotype originated in a human donor with ulcerative colitis or Crohn's disease, or a healthy co-twin of an affected twin (not recorded which). Sequenced material: blood. The V call is TRBV29-1, the J call TRBJ2-5. The CDR3 protein is CSVDRNQETQYF.